Following are 23 T cell receptor beta chains from one sample sequenced in a study of immune heterogeneity within non-small cell lung tumors. Multiplex PCR employing 32 V and 13 J primers generated amplicons of the TCR beta CDR3. TCRdb called the multiplex PCR reads again in MiXCR, with one record for every CDR3 protein. The sample lists some 31,000 distinct CDR3 sequences, 25% to 30% seen once, with almost 4% in the top ten. Bulk tumor genomic DNA, about 600 ng per sample, was the template. Taken during surgery, several biopsies per primary tumor were spaced as far apart as possible within the tumor mass. Surgery that was curative in intent was performed on patients with untreated, newly diagnosed non-small cell lung cancer. The sample comprised lung tumor tissue. The receptors derive from a middle-aged man with non-small cell lung cancer.

With respect to this clonotype: This may come from a read error, since a much larger clone is one base off. The CDR3 spells CPSGPRGYEQYF. CDR3 bases: TGTCCCAGCGGCCCCAGGGGCTACGAGCAGTACTTC. The rearrangement links TRBV6-1 to TRBJ2-7, with a possible D match to TRBD1 (6 bases). Looked up from germline, CDR1 is MNHNS and CDR2 is SASEGT. There are 12 residues in the CDR3.

This clonotype was recorded at least ten times. The chain recombines TRBV12-3 or TRBV12-4 with TRBJ2-1; 14 positions agree with TRBD2. The ends lost 5 bases at V and 7 bases at J; junction bases unmatched: 4. The length of the CDR3 is 15 residues. This CDR3 reads CASSPGLAGGNEQFF. In nucleotides, the CDR3 is TGTGCCAGCAGTCCCGGACTAGCGGGAGGTAATGAGCAGTTCTTC.

With regard to this clonotype: Just one base apart from a much larger clone, this may be a read error. This chain connects TRBV5-8 to TRBJ1-6; no firm D call. CDR3 length equals 13 residues. Germline assignment: CDR1 SGHTS and CDR2 YDEGEE. The CDR3 sequence is CASSLAPNSTLHF. CDR3 bases: TGTGCCAGCAGCTTGGCGCCCAATTCAACCCTCCACTTT.

V gene TRBV6-1 combines with J gene TRBJ2-4, with TRBD1 as a possible D gene (7 bases). The CDR3 runs to 16 residues. The V end was cut by 6 bases, the J end by 0 bases, with 15 bases between. Per the germline V gene, CDR1 is MNHNS and CDR2 is SASEGT. CDR3 sequence reads: CASSQGGLLAKNIQYF. The CDR3 nucleotides read TGTGCCAGCAGCCAGGGGGGATTACTAGCCAAAAACATTCAGTACTTC.

This clonotype has ten or more counts. V usage is TRBV30 and J usage is TRBJ2-7, with unresolved D. The CDR3 is 11 residues long. Deletions cut 1 base from V and 3 bases from J, with 4 bases between. Germline V gives CDR1 GTSNPN, CDR2 SVGIG (reference sequence). CDR3 region: CAWSDGYEQYF. Written as DNA, the CDR3 is TGTGCCTGGAGTGATGGCTACGAGCAGTACTTC.

This clonotype has only a few counts. The genes are TRBV5-1 and TRBJ1-3; D gene uncertain. The germline V gene encodes CDR1 SGHRS and CDR2 YFSETQ. This CDR3 spans 16 amino acids. Trimming stripped 1 base from V and 4 bases from J, with 15 bases between. The CDR3 here is CASSLSGGNLGNTIYF. In nucleotides, the CDR3 is TGCGCCAGCAGCTTGAGCGGAGGGAACCTAGGAAACACCATATATTTT.

On this clonotype: A read error may be the cause here, since a much bigger clone is one base away. The chain carries TRBV20-1 and TRBJ2-7; 11 bases agree with TRBD2. Germline V gene data show CDR1 as DFQATT and CDR2 as SNEGSKA (reference sequence). The CDR3 has 17 residues. The CDR3 is CSSSQGFGLAGLYEQYF. The CDR3 nucleotides are TGCAGTTCTAGCCAGGGTTTCGGACTAGCGGGTTTGTACGAGCAGTACTTC.

This clonotype has a handful of counts. This chain uses TRBV12-3 or TRBV12-4 with TRBJ1-4; tentative D call: TRBD1 (5 bases). V lost 0 bases, J lost 5 bases, and 13 bases lay in between. There are 16 residues in the CDR3. CDR3 protein: CASSLAGREWNEKLFF. The CDR3 coding sequence is TGTGCCAGCAGTTTAGCCGGCAGGGAGTGGAATGAAAAACTGTTTTTT.

This clonotype is judged medium-sized (0.01 to 0.1%). V and J are TRBV5-6 and TRBJ1-2; D unclear. Looked up from germline, CDR1 is SGHDT and CDR2 is YYEEEE. The CDR3 sequence is 13 residues long. The V gene lost 2 bases and the J gene lost 3 bases, with 8 bases spanning the gap. The CDR3 region is CASSFQEHYGYTF. As DNA, the CDR3 is TGTGCCAGCAGCTTCCAGGAACACTATGGCTACACCTTC.

The table lists this clonotype with a few counts. V and J are TRBV7-2 and TRBJ2-5; no clear D gene. The germline V and J ends were trimmed by 3 bases and 1 base, with 6 bases remaining between them. This CDR3 has 13 residues. The germline V gene has CDR1 SGHTA and CDR2 FQGNSA. The CDR3 DNA is TGTGCCAGCAGCTTCCATTTCCAAGAGACCCAGTACTTC. Protein product: CASSFHFQETQYF.

The chain employs TRBV6-2 or TRBV6-3 and TRBJ2-7; 7 positions match TRBD1. This CDR3 has 13 amino acids. CDR1 MNHEY and CDR2 SVGEGT come from the germline V gene. J was trimmed by 3 bases and V by 6 bases; bases with no gene match: 5. The CDR3 loop is CASSRPGGYEQYF. The CDR3 coding sequence is TGTGCCAGCAGCAGGCCAGGGGGCTACGAGCAGTACTTC.

The V call is TRBV7-3, the J call TRBJ2-3; TRBD2 might be the D (5 bases). Germline V gene data show CDR1 as SGHTA and CDR2 as FQGTGA. V lost 4 bases and J lost 4, with 12 bases in between. This CDR3 has 14 amino acids. CDR3 in amino acids: CASSSGSGADTQYF. The CDR3 DNA reads as TGTGCCAGCAGCTCTGGCAGCGGTGCAGATACGCAGTATTTT.

V is TRBV20-1 and J is TRBJ2-3; no clear D. The V gene's germline CDR1 is DFQATT and CDR2 SNEGSKA (reference sequence). CDR3 length equals 10 residues. Trimming removed 3 bases from V and 5 bases from J, with 3 bases in between. The CDR3 DNA sequence: TGCAGTGCTAGTGGAGATACGCAGTATTTT. It translates to CSASGDTQYF.

Remarks on this clonotype: A read error may explain this, as a much larger clone is one base away. The chain combines TRBV24-1 with TRBJ2-7; D unresolved. CDR1 is KGHDR and CDR2 is SFDVKD in the germline V gene. With 5 bases removed from V and 6 bases from J, the gap between germline ends came to 10 bases. This CDR3 is built from 12 residues. The CDR3, as DNA: TGTGCCACCAGTGGAAATGGGTGCGAGCAGTACTTC. Its protein product is CATSGNGCEQYF.

This clonotype appeared a few times. The genes are TRBV7-2 and TRBJ1-2; TRBD1 aligns across 8 bases. The CDR3 runs 13 residues. In germline, CDR1 is SGHTA, CDR2 FQGNSA. V lost 5 bases, J lost 8 bases, and 7 bases stayed unmatched. CDR3 protein: CASSKDRVKGYTF. Written as DNA, the CDR3 is TGTGCCAGCAGCAAGGACAGGGTAAAAGGCTACACCTTC.

At least ten counts were recorded for this clonotype. The genes are TRBV6-1 and TRBJ1-5; unclear D gene. The CDR3 is 13 residues long. Per germline, CDR1 MNHNS and CDR2 SASEGT. Trimming pared 2 bases from V and 4 bases from J, leaving 6 bases between. This CDR3 reads CASSEHLNQPQHF. DNA for the CDR3: TGTGCCAGCAGTGAACACCTGAATCAGCCCCAGCATTTT.

V gene TRBV5-6 combines with J gene TRBJ2-7; 10 nucleotides match TRBD1. V trimming: 4 bases; J trimming: 2 bases; junction bases outside the gene matches: 6. The V gene's germline CDR1 is SGHDT and CDR2 YYEEEE. This CDR3 has 15 amino acids. CDR3 sequence (DNA): TGTGCCAGCAGCACCGGGACAGGGGAGGCCTACGAGCAGTACTTC. Its translation is CASSTGTGEAYEQYF. Full variable domain (rest looked up from reference TRBV5-6 and TRBJ2-7): DAGVTQSPTHLIKTRGQQVTLRCSPKSGHDTVSWYQQALGQGPQFIFQYYEEEERQRGNFPDRFSGHQFPNYSSELNVNALLLGDSALYLCASSTGTGEAYEQYFGPGTRLTVT.

This sequence joins TRBV5-5 and TRBJ1-4, with D unresolved. The CDR3 length is 12 residues. Germline-derived CDR1 and CDR2 are SGHKS and YYEKEE (reference sequence). V gave up 4 bases and J gave up 8 bases, with 9 bases separating them. The CDR3 spells CASSLGMEKLFF. CDR3 coding DNA: TGTGCCAGCAGCCTCGGGATGGAAAAACTGTTTTTT.

A remark on this clonotype: The CDR3 end shows no conserved phenylalanine or tryptophan, and so a read error is likely. The chain couples TRBV14 to TRBJ2-1; 12 nucleotides agree with TRBD2. The germline gives CDR1 SGHDN, CDR2 FVKESK. The CDR3 sequence is 17 residues long. The junction had 1 base not matched to a gene; V was cut back by 1 base and J by 0 bases. DNA of the CDR3: TGTGCCAGCAGCCAAGGACTAGCGGGAGCCTCCTACAATGAGCAGTTCTCC. Protein product: CASSQGLAGASYNEQFS.

This chain connects TRBV12-5 to TRBJ1-2, with D hard to call. The CDR3 runs 12 residues. The V and J ends lost 2 bases and 3 bases respectively, with 4 bases between them. The germline CDR1 and CDR2 sequences are LGHNT and FRNRAP. CDR3 DNA: TGTGCTAGTGGTTTGCCAGACTATGGCTACACCTTC. Translating gives CASGLPDYGYTF.

CDR3 DNA sequence: TGTGCCAGGGAAACAGGGGAGACCCAGTACTTC. Translation: CARETGETQYF. The chain has TRBV2 and TRBJ2-5, with TRBD1 as a possible D gene (6 bases). Trimming pared 9 bases from V and 5 bases from J, leaving 10 bases between. Germline CDR1 SNHLY, CDR2 FYNNEI. CDR3 size: 11 residues.

The sample holds many counts of this clonotype. The chain uses TRBV7-2 and TRBJ2-7, with D perhaps matching TRBD2 (5 bases). The CDR3 covers 11 residues. The V gene lost 3 bases and the J gene lost 10 bases, with 10 bases spanning the gap. CDR1 and CDR2 from the germline V gene are SGHTA and FQGNSA. The CDR3 reads CASSFTGKQYF. The DNA for the CDR3 is TGTGCCAGCAGCTTTACGGGGAAACAGTACTTC. Full variable domain (outside the CDR3, taken from reference TRBV7-2 and TRBJ2-7): GAGVSQSPSNKVTEKGKDVELRCDPISGHTALYWYRQSLGQGLEFLIYFQGNSAPDKSGLPSDRFSAERTGGSVSTLTIQRTQQEDSAVYLCASSFTGKQYFGPGTRLTVT.

V is TRBV6-5 and J is TRBJ1-5; no clear D gene. CDR3 length: 15 residues. Trimming stripped 2 bases from V and 2 bases from J, with 10 bases between. The germline CDR1 and CDR2 sequences are MNHEY and SVGAGI. The CDR3 DNA follows: TGTGCCAGCAGTTACCCGGTTGGCGGCAATCAGCCCCAGCATTTT. This gives the protein CASSYPVGGNQPQHF.